The subject of this entry is one T cell receptor (beta chain). The CDR3 length is 17 residues. The germline gives CDR1 LGHNA, CDR2 YNFKEQ. Trimming cost V 2 bases and J 7 bases; bases outside gene matches: 7. This entry belongs to a study of blood T cell repertoires in COVID-19. Study in general: From the United States, Italy and Spain came samples of acute and convalescent COVID-19.

Sequenced by immunoSEQ multiplex PCR; TCRdb stores in-frame clones only, minus some. In the table there are a few hundred thousand clones, more than 75% of which are singletons. Source material: peripheral blood. The origin of this receptor is a woman in her fifties or sixties with active or convalescent COVID-19. The rearrangement joins TRBV4-2 to TRBJ2-2; 13 positions agree with TRBD2. The CDR3, as DNA: TGTGCCAGCAGCCAACCCGGGACTAGCGGGACGGTCGGGGAGCTGTTTTTT. Amino acids: CASSQPGTSGTVGELFF.